This T cell receptor beta chain emerged from a study of blood T cell repertoires in COVID-19. On the study more broadly: The United States, Italy and Spain were the sources of the acute and convalescent COVID-19 samples. The analysed material was cDNA or gDNA that came from T cells, B-cell-depleted T cells, or PBMCs.

Source study methods: Estimates of nucleated cell counts were drawn from the amplification of reference gene primers. Generated by immunoSEQ multiplex PCR, the TCRdb table keeps only in-frame clones and is missing some. V and J calls and clone size are copied from that table; D and trimming were computed from the DNA. The sample gives about 82,000 clones, 70% to 90% of which show up once; 15% to 20% is in the top ten. Trimming cost V 5 bases and J 4 bases; bases outside gene matches: 7. CDR1 SGHAT and CDR2 FQNNGV come from the germline V gene. The CDR3 is made up of 14 amino acids. The genes are TRBV11-2 and TRBJ1-2, with 7 bases identical to TRBD1. The TCR originated in a man at least 80 years old with active or convalescent COVID-19. Sequences were obtained from peripheral blood. DNA of the CDR3: TGTGCCAGCAGCGCCAGACAGGGAGGCTATGGCTACACCTTC. Its translation is CASSARQGGYGYTF.